This T cell receptor (beta chain) was obtained from a study of T cells in Graves' hyperthyroidism and ophthalmopathy. General study results and limits: Also found in blood were most expanded thyroid clonotypes above 0.001.

Criteria for exclusion of patients were uncontrolled infection, other autoimmune disease, pregnancy or lactation. RNA transcripts yielded amplified TCR beta CDR3 regions. TCR CDR3 regions were first amplified by RT-PCR with HTBI primers. TCRdb re-called the multiplex PCR reads with MiXCR, one entry per CDR3 protein. The repertoire holds hundreds of thousands of distinct CDR3 sequences, with roughly 15% as singletons. This clonotype was picked up many times. Its target is unknown. The CDR3 has 15 residues. Germline assignment: CDR1 DFQATT and CDR2 SNEGSKA (reference sequence). The V gene end was trimmed by 3 bases and the J gene end by 5 bases; junction bases not matched to a gene: 8.

This TCR was sampled from a young woman with Graves' hyperthyroidism. Specimen: blood. The chain has TRBV20-1 and TRBJ2-2; 8 positions match TRBD2. CDR3 loop: CSARASGSRTGELFF. The DNA of the CDR3 is TGCAGTGCTAGGGCCAGCGGGAGTCGTACCGGGGAGCTGTTTTTT.